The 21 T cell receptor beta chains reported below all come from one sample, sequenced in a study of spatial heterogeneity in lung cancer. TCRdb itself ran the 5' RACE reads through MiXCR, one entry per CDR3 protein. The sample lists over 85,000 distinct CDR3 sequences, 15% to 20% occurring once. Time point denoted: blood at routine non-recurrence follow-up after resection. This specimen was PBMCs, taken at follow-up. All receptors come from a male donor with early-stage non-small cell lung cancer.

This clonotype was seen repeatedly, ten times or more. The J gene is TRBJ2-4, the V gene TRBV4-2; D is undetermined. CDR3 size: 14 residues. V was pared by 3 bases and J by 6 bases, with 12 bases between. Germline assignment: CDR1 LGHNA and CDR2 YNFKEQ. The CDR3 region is CASSQTSTPNIQYF. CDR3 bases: TGTGCCAGCAGCCAGACCAGCACTCCAAACATTCAGTACTTC.

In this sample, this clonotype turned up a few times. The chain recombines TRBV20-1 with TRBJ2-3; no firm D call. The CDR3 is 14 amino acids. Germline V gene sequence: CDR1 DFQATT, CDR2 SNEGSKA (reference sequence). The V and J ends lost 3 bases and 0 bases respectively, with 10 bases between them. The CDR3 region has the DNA TGCAGTGCTAGGCACCCAACGAGCACAGATACGCAGTATTTT. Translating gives CSARHPTSTDTQYF.

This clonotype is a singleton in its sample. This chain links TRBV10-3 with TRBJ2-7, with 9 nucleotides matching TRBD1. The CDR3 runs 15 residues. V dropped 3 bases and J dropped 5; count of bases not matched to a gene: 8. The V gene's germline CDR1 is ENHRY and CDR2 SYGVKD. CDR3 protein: CAISDPTGGRDEQYV. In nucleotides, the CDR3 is TGTGCCATCAGTGACCCTACAGGGGGCCGGGACGAGCAGTACGTC.

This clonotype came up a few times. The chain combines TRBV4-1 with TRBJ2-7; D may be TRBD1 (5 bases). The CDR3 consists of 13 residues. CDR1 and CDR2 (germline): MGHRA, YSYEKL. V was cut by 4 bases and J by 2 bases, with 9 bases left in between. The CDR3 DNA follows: TGCGCCAGCAGCCGGGGCTCAACCTACGAGCAGTACTTC. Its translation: CASSRGSTYEQYF.

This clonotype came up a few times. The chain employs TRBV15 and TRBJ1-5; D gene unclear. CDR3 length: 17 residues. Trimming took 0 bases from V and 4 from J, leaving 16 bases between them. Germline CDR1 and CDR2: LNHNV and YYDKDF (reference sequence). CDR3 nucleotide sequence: TGTGCCACCAGCAGAGATAGGGCAGTCTTCGGGAATCAGCCCCAGCATTTT. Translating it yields CATSRDRAVFGNQPQHF.

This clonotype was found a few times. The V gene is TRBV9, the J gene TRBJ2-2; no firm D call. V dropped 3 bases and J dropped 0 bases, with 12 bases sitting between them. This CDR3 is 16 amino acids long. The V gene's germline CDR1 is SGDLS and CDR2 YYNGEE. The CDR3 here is CASSALEEANTGELFF. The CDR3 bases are TGTGCCAGCAGCGCTCTCGAAGAGGCGAACACCGGGGAGCTGTTTTTT.

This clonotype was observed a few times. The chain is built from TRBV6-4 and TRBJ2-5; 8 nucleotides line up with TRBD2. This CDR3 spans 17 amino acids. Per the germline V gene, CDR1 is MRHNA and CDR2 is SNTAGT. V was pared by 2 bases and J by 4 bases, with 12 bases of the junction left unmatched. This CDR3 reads CASSDGGLRGAGETQYF. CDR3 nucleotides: TGTGCCAGCAGTGACGGGGGTTTGCGGGGGGCCGGAGAGACCCAGTACTTC.

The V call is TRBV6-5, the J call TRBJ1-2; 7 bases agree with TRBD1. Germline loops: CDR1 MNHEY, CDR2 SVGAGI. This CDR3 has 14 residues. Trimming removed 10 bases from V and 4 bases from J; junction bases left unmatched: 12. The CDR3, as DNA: TGTGCCACCTCTTCCAGGGGGACACCCTATGGCTACACCTTC. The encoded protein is CATSSRGTPYGYTF.

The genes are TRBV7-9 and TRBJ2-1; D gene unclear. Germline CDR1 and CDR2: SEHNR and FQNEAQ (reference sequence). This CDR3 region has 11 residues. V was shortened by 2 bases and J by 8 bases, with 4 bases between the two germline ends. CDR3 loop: CASSLTYEQFF. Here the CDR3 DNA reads TGTGCCAGCAGCTTAACCTATGAGCAGTTCTTC.

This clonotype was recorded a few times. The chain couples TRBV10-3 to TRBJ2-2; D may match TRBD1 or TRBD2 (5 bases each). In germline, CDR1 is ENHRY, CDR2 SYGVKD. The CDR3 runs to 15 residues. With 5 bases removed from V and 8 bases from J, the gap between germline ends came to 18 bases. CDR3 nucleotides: TGTGCCATCAGTATGGGGACCGGCGCGGCAGGGGAGCTGTTTTTT. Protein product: CAISMGTGAAGELFF.

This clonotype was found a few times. The CDR3 is CASSLLFEQFF. CDR3 sequence (DNA): TGTGCCAGCAGCTTGTTATTTGAGCAGTTCTTC. The chain links TRBV6-2 or TRBV6-3 to TRBJ2-1, with no clear D. The CDR3 is 11 amino acids. Germline V gives CDR1 MNHEY, CDR2 SVGEGT. V was shortened by 6 bases and J by 9 bases, with 9 bases between the two germline ends.

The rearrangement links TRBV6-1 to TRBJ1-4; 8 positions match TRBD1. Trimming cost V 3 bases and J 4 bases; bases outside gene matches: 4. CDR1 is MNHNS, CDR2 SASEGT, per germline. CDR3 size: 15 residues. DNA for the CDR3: TGTGCCAGCAGTGACCTGGACAGGGATAATGAAAAACTGTTTTTT. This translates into CASSDLDRDNEKLFF.

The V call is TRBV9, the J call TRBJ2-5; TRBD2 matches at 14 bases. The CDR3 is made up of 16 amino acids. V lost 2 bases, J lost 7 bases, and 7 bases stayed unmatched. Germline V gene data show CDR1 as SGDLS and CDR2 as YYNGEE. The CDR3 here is CASSVGTSGGFGTQYF. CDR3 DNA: TGTGCCAGCAGCGTCGGGACTAGCGGGGGTTTCGGGACCCAGTACTTC. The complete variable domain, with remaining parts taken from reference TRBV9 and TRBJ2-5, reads DSGVTQTPKHLITATGQRVTLRCSPRSGDLSVYWYQQSLDQGLQFLIQYYNGEERAKGNILERFSAQQFPDLHSELNLSSLELGDSALYFCASSVGTSGGFGTQYFGPGTRLLVL.

CDR3 in DNA: TGCAGTGCTAGGCCTCTAGTCTATAGCACAGATACGCAGTATTTT. Protein product: CSARPLVYSTDTQYF. The rearrangement links TRBV20-1 to TRBJ2-3; D unclear. The ends were cut back, 3 bases at V and 0 bases at J, with 13 bases in the middle. The CDR3 runs 15 residues. The germline V gene encodes CDR1 DFQATT and CDR2 SNEGSKA (reference sequence).

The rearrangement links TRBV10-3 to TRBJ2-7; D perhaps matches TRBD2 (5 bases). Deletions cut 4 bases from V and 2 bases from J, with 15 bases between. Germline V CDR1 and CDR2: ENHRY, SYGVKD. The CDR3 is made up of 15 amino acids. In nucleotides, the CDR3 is TGTGCCATCAGTGGGAGGATGAGACCCACCTACGAGCAGTACGTC. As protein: CAISGRMRPTYEQYV.

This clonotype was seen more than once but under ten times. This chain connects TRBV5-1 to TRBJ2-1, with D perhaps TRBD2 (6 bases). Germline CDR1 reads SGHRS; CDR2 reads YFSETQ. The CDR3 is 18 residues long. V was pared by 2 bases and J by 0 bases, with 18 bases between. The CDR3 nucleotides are TGCGCCAGCAGCTTAACTAGCCCCACCCCAAGCTCCTACAATGAGCAGTTCTTC. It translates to CASSLTSPTPSSYNEQFF.

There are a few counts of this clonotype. This CDR3 is CASSSSGRVAGELFF. In DNA form, the CDR3 reads TGTGCCAGCAGTTCTAGCGGGAGAGTAGCCGGGGAGCTGTTTTTT. The genes are TRBV2 and TRBJ2-2, with 10 bases fitting TRBD2. The germline V gene has CDR1 SNHLY and CDR2 FYNNEI. This CDR3 comprises 15 residues. The V and J ends lost 5 bases and 6 bases, in that order; junction bases with no gene match: 6.

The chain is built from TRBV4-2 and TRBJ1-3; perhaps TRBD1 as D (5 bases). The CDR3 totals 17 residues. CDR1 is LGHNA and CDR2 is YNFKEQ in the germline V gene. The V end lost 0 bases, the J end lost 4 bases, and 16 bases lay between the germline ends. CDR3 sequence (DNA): TGTGCCAGCAGCCAAGATCTGCCGGGGCACCTAGGAAACACCATATATTTT. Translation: CASSQDLPGHLGNTIYF.

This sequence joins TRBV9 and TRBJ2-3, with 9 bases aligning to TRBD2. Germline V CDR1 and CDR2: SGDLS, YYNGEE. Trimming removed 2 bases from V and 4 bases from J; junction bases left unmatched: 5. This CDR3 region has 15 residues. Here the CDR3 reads CASSVLAGAADTQYF. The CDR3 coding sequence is TGTGCCAGCAGCGTCTTAGCGGGAGCGGCAGATACGCAGTATTTT.

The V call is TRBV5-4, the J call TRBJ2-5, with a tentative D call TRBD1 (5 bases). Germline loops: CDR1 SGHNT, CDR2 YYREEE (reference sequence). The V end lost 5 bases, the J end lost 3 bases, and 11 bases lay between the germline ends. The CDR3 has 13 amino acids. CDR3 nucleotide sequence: TGTGCCAGCAGACAGGTGCCAGAAGAGACCCAGTACTTC. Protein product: CASRQVPEETQYF.

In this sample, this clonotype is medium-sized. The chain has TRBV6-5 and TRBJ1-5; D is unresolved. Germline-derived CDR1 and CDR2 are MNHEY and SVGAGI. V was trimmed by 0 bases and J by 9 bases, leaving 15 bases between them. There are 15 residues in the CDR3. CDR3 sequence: CASSYSSQSGMPQHF. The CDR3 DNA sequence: TGTGCCAGCAGTTACTCGAGCCAAAGTGGGATGCCCCAGCATTTT.